This is a list of T cell receptor beta chains from one sample in a study of PD-L1 blockade in urothelial cancer. TCRdb's copy holds only in-frame clones and misses some; the assay was immunoSEQ multiplex PCR. The sample comprises approximately 55,000 clones, about 86% of which are singletons, and 22% rests with the top ten. The sequencing used PBMCs, collected around atezolizumab (anti-PD-L1) treatment. The origin of the receptors is a man aged 55 to 70 with urothelial cancer. The CDR3 runs from the conserved cysteine through the conserved F or W. A D gene is named only where the DNA matches it firmly. Not all rows give a size; the values are once, few, many and, for expanded clones, a class.

j_gene	d_gene	v_gene	abundance	CDR3aa	CDR3nt
TRBJ2-2	.	TRBV2	.	CASSVGTPTGELFF	TGTGCCAGCAGCGTCGGGACACCCACCGGGGAGCTGTTTTTT
TRBJ1-1	.	TRBV7-9	.	CASSSAGSWGNTEAFF	TGTGCCAGCAGCTCAGCCGGGAGTTGGGGAAACACTGAAGCTTTCTTT
TRBJ1-2	TRBD1	TRBV18	.	CASSPATGVKGYTF	TGTGCCAGCTCACCAGCCACAGGGGTTAAGGGCTACACCTTC
TRBJ2-1	TRBD2	TRBV11-2	.	CASSLDVGGSYNEQFF	TGTGCCAGCAGCTTAGATGTCGGGGGGTCCTACAATGAGCAGTTCTTC
TRBJ1-2	.	TRBV27	.	CASSLLRGNYGYTF	TGTGCCAGCAGTTTATTAAGGGGAAACTATGGCTACACCTTC
TRBJ1-4	.	TRBV5-1	.	CASSGGTATNEKLFF	TGCGCCAGCAGCGGGGGGACGGCAACTAATGAAAAACTGTTTTTT
TRBJ2-5	TRBD2	TRBV6-6	.	CASSGLAGREAQYF	TGTGCCAGCAGCGGACTAGCGGGCCGTGAGGCCCAGTACTTC
TRBJ2-1	.	TRBV19	.	CATTGEPTYNEQFF	TGTGCCACCACGGGGGAGCCTACCTACAATGAGCAGTTCTTC
TRBJ2-7	.	TRBV18	.	CASSLRTSWGPEQYF	TGTGCCAGCTCCCTCCGGACTAGTTGGGGGCCCGAGCAGTACTTC
TRBJ2-2	.	TRBV10-3	.	CAITPSGEDAGELFF	TGTGCCATCACCCCCTCAGGGGAAGATGCCGGGGAGCTGTTTTTT
TRBJ2-3	TRBD2	TRBV5-1	.	CASSRGGTARTDTQYF	TGCGCCAGCAGCCGGGGGGGGACGGCCAGAACAGATACGCAGTATTTT
TRBJ1-1	.	TRBV10-1	.	CASSTFQGTMNTEAFF	TGCGCCAGCAGTACGTTTCAGGGCACGATGAACACTGAAGCTTTCTTT
TRBJ2-3	.	TRBV5-8	once	CASSLLQISTDTQYF	TGTGCCAGCAGCTTGTTACAGATTAGCACAGATACGCAGTATTTT
TRBJ2-1	TRBD1	TRBV7-8	.	CASSLRDRGVNEQFF	TGTGCCAGCAGCCTCCGGGACAGGGGAGTCAATGAGCAGTTCTTC
TRBJ1-1	.	TRBV9	.	CASSPPPRVANTEAFF	TGTGCCAGCAGCCCGCCCCCCAGGGTGGCGAACACTGAAGCTTTCTTT
TRBJ1-6	.	TRBV7-7	.	CASSLEHNSPLHF	TGTGCTAGCAGCTTGGAGCATAATTCACCCCTCCACTTT
TRBJ2-5	TRBD1	TRBV7-9	.	CASSLNRGMETQYF	TGTGCCAGCAGCTTGAACAGGGGGATGGAGACCCAGTACTTC